The entry below gives a single T cell receptor (beta chain) sequence along with its context. Its antigen is still unknown. The data belong to a study of T-cell memory formation after mild COVID-19. With V trimmed by 2 bases and J by 5 bases, 4 bases remained unmatched. CDR1 WNHNN and CDR2 SYGVQD come from the germline V gene (reference sequence). This CDR3 is built from 15 residues. Study-wide results and limits: CD4+ clones that contracted lay mainly in CM and EM; CD8+ ones lay in EMRA. Still unconfirmed is whether the second-wave clones peaking on day 37 recognized SARS-CoV-2.

Via MiXCR, TCRdb re-called the 5' RACE reads, giving one row per CDR3 protein. The sample holds fewer than 400,000 distinct CDR3 sequences, roughly 13% seen once. The receptor was derived from a man in his late teens or twenties who had mild COVID-19 (a few samples of this study predate the infection). Cell type and time point are not known. The chain combines TRBV10-1 with TRBJ2-3; 10 positions agree with TRBD2. Sequenced input: PBMCs or a T cell subset sorted from them (not recorded which). The CDR3 nucleotides read TGCGCCAGCAGTGAGCAGGTAGCGGGGGGAGATACGCAGTATTTT. It is translated as CASSEQVAGGDTQYF.